This passage covers 27 T cell receptor beta chains from one sample sequenced in a study of blood T cell repertoires in COVID-19. Libraries were prepared by immunoSEQ multiplex PCR; TCRdb keeps only in-frame clonotypes and omits some of them. The sample contains about 430,000 clones, over 75% of which appear only once. Sequencing was carried out using PBMCs or T cells enriched from blood (not recorded which). These receptors came from a young woman who had been exposed to COVID-19.

The chain has TRBV12-3 or TRBV12-4 and TRBJ1-2, with no clear D. Trimming left V 2 bases short and J 3 bases short, with 4 bases between. The CDR3 totals 12 residues. CDR3 sequence: CASSLTHYGYTF. The CDR3 bases are TGTGCCAGCAGTTTAACTCACTATGGCTACACCTTC.

The chain combines TRBV5-6 with TRBJ2-1; 7 positions agree with TRBD1. Losses at the gene ends were 7 bases for V and 6 bases for J; bases not matched to a gene: 7. The CDR3 is 13 amino acids. Germline V gene lookup returns CDR1 SGHDT and CDR2 YYEEEE. CDR3 residues: CASQQGIGNEQFF. The CDR3 DNA is TGTGCCAGCCAACAGGGGATAGGCAATGAGCAGTTCTTC.

The chain uses TRBV5-1 and TRBJ2-3, with 10 bases that match TRBD2. CDR3 size: 21 residues. Germline loops: CDR1 SGHRS, CDR2 YFSETQ. V shed 1 base, J shed 0 bases, and the junction held 17 bases outside the gene matches. In DNA form, the CDR3 reads TGCGCCAGCAGCTTGAAACCGGGACTAGCGTACGGGTGGGAGAGCACAGATACGCAGTATTTT. Encoded protein: CASSLKPGLAYGWESTDTQYF.

The chain joins TRBV7-2 to TRBJ2-7, with D perhaps TRBD2 (6 bases). Germline CDR1 SGHTA, CDR2 FQGNSA. This CDR3 has 13 amino acids. V lost 3 bases and J 7 bases, leaving 13 bases between the germline ends. The CDR3 region is CASSFGGGLEQYF. The CDR3 DNA reads TGTGCCAGCAGCTTTGGTGGGGGACTGGAGCAGTACTTC. Complete variable domain (other parts from reference TRBV7-2 and TRBJ2-7): GAGVSQSPSNKVTEKGKDVELRCDPISGHTALYWYRQSLGQGLEFLIYFQGNSAPDKSGLPSDRFSAERTGGSVSTLTIQRTQQEDSAVYLCASSFGGGLEQYFGPGTRLTVT.

This clone was detected a few times. This rearrangement joins TRBV21-1 to TRBJ1-6; the table's D call TRBD1 went unverified against the DNA. TRBV21-1 is shown as a pseudogene. The CDR3 is 18 residues long. The DNA of the CDR3 is TGTGCCAGCAGCAAAAGCTGGCCAGGGGTTTCCTATAATTCACCCCTCCACTTT. Amino acid sequence: CASSKSWPGVSYNSPLHF.

The chain carries TRBV14 and TRBJ1-2; D may be TRBD1 (5 bases). V shed 5 bases and J shed 14 bases, with 18 bases lying between them. The CDR3 totals 12 residues. Germline CDR1 is SGHDN and CDR2 is FVKESK. The CDR3 DNA sequence: TGTGCCAGCAGCTCCGGGGACTTCCTGTGGACCTTC. It translates to CASSSGDFLWTF.

J is TRBJ2-7 and V is TRBV2, with 8 bases identical to TRBD1. Per germline, CDR1 SNHLY and CDR2 FYNNEI. The J segment lost 3 bases and the V segment lost 3 bases, leaving 4 bases of the junction unmatched. The CDR3 totals 14 residues. CDR3 in DNA: TGTGCCAGCAGTGATATGGACAGGGTCTACGAGCAGTACTTC. It encodes CASSDMDRVYEQYF.

This chain links TRBV9 with TRBJ2-3; TRBD2 aligns across 9 bases. The CDR3 has 16 amino acids. V gave up 5 bases and J gave up 2 bases; unmatched junction bases: 9. Looked up from germline, CDR1 is SGDLS and CDR2 is YYNGEE. This chain's CDR3 is CASSGFSGGYTDTQYF. The CDR3 nucleotides are TGTGCCAGCAGTGGCTTTAGCGGGGGATACACAGATACGCAGTATTTT. The full variable domain, with the rest looked up from reference TRBV9 and TRBJ2-3, is DSGVTQTPKHLITATGQRVTLRCSPRSGDLSVYWYQQSLDQGLQFLIQYYNGEERAKGNILERFSAQQFPDLHSELNLSSLELGDSALYFCASSGFSGGYTDTQYFGPGTRLTVL.

The chain joins TRBV28 to TRBJ2-3; a weak D match, TRBD2 (6 bases). There are 14 residues in the CDR3. Trimming removed 3 bases at V and 3 bases at J, with 10 bases between. CDR1 and CDR2 (germline): MDHEN, SYDVKM. CDR3 in DNA: TGTGCCAGCAGTTTGGATGGGGGGACAGATACGCAGTATTTT. Translating it yields CASSLDGGTDTQYF. The variable domain in full, with the rest retrieved from reference TRBV28 and TRBJ2-3, is DVKVTQSSRYLVKRTGEKVFLECVQDMDHENMFWYRQDPGLGLRLIYFSYDVKMKEKGDIPEGYSVSREKKERFSLILESASTNQTSMYLCASSLDGGTDTQYFGPGTRLTVL.

The genes are TRBV5-6 and TRBJ1-1; D possibly corresponds to TRBD1 (5 bases). The CDR3 length is 14 residues. Germline V CDR1 and CDR2: SGHDT, YYEEEE. V was pared by 4 bases and J by 0 bases, with 10 bases between. CDR3 in amino acids: CASSPGLLNTEAFF. The CDR3 nucleotides are TGTGCCAGCAGCCCGGGACTCCTGAACACTGAAGCTTTCTTT.

This chain links TRBV19 with TRBJ2-1; possibly TRBD1 for D (6 bases). This CDR3 has 17 amino acids. V was trimmed by 4 bases and J by 3 bases, leaving 19 bases between them. Germline V gene data show CDR1 as LNHDA and CDR2 as SQIVND (reference sequence). The CDR3: CASSTQGLGPNYNEQFF. The CDR3 bases are TGTGCCAGTAGTACTCAGGGGTTGGGGCCCAACTACAATGAGCAGTTCTTC.

This chain links TRBV28 with TRBJ2-5; 8 bases are a match to TRBD1. The CDR3 contains 16 residues. Germline V gives CDR1 MDHEN, CDR2 SYDVKM. With V trimmed by 1 base and J by 4 bases, 8 bases remained unmatched. Here the CDR3 reads CASSLLSGGFGETQYF. The CDR3, as DNA: TGTGCCAGCAGTTTATTGTCAGGGGGCTTTGGAGAGACCCAGTACTTC.

The chain couples TRBV28 to TRBJ1-2, with a weak D call TRBD1 (6 bases). This CDR3 region has 16 residues. Germline CDR1 is MDHEN and CDR2 is SYDVKM. Trimming pared 7 bases from V and 2 bases from J, leaving 20 bases between. The CDR3 is CASMEQGTITNYGYTF. The CDR3 DNA reads TGTGCCAGCATGGAACAGGGAACTATCACGAACTATGGCTACACCTTC.

This chain links TRBV25-1 with TRBJ2-3; the D is unclear. V was trimmed by 4 bases and J by 3 bases, leaving 5 bases between them. Germline CDR1 reads MGHDK; CDR2 reads SYGVNS. This CDR3 has 12 amino acids. The CDR3 sequence: CASSVRTDTQYF. CDR3 nucleotide sequence: TGTGCCAGCAGTGTTCGGACAGATACGCAGTATTTT.

This sequence joins TRBV14 and TRBJ2-1; 7 bases are shared with TRBD2. The CDR3 covers 17 residues. The V segment lost 0 bases and the J segment 3 bases; nucleotides outside the gene matches: 8. Germline V CDR1 and CDR2: SGHDN, FVKESK. The DNA for the CDR3 is TGTGCCAGCAGCCAAGAATGGGAGGGTTATGGCTACAATGAGCAGTTCTTC. This gives the protein CASSQEWEGYGYNEQFF.

This chain links TRBV28 with TRBJ1-2; 8 bases agree with TRBD1. In germline, CDR1 is MDHEN, CDR2 SYDVKM. The CDR3 is 14 amino acids. Germline trimming cut 5 bases from V and 5 bases from J; bases unmatched to any gene: 7. The CDR3 bases are TGTGCCAGCAGTGAGACAGGGGAGAGGTATGGCTACACCTTC. Its translation is CASSETGERYGYTF.

The chain employs TRBV4-3 and TRBJ2-5; 9 positions match TRBD2. Germline V gene lookup returns CDR1 LGHNA and CDR2 YSLEER. V trimming: 1 base; J trimming: 2 bases; junction bases outside the gene matches: 5. This CDR3 spans 16 amino acids. In DNA, the CDR3 is TGCGCCAGCAGCCAAGGGGCAGCGGGGGGACAAGAGACCCAGTACTTC. Protein sequence: CASSQGAAGGQETQYF.

The chain uses TRBV7-2 and TRBJ1-4, with a possible D match to TRBD1 (5 bases). Germline assignment: CDR1 SGHTA and CDR2 FQGNSA. The CDR3 sequence is 15 residues long. The V end was cut by 5 bases, the J end by 6 bases, with 16 bases between. The CDR3 reads CASSTYSTTDEKLFF. The CDR3 nucleotides read TGTGCCAGCAGCACCTACAGTACGACAGATGAAAAACTGTTTTTT.

V gene TRBV5-6 combines with J gene TRBJ1-4, with D possibly TRBD1 on 6 matching bases. The CDR3 runs to 16 residues. Germline V lookup: CDR1 SGHDT, CDR2 YYEEEE. V dropped 0 bases and J dropped 6 bases, with 15 bases sitting between them. The CDR3 nucleotides are TGTGCCAGCAGCTTGGCCGGGCAGGGGACGGATGAAAAACTGTTTTTT. Protein: CASSLAGQGTDEKLFF.

The chain uses TRBV7-2 and TRBJ2-7; tentatively, D is TRBD1 (5 bases). CDR1 is SGHTA and CDR2 is FQGNSA in the germline V gene. The CDR3 has 13 amino acids. V gave up 3 bases and J gave up 3 bases, with 9 bases separating them. CDR3 sequence (DNA): TGTGCCAGCAGCTTCAGGGATTTCTACGAGCAGTACTTC. Translation gives CASSFRDFYEQYF.

The V gene is TRBV4-3, the J gene TRBJ1-2, with a tentative D call TRBD1 (5 bases). Deletions cut 0 bases from V and 4 bases from J, with 15 bases between. Per the germline V gene, CDR1 is LGHNA and CDR2 is YSLEER. This CDR3 is built from 16 residues. The CDR3 DNA reads as TGCGCCAGCAGCCAAGATCTATCCGGGGGAAGCTATGGCTACACCTTC. This encodes CASSQDLSGGSYGYTF.

The chain has TRBV5-1 and TRBJ2-2; the match to TRBD2 covers 9 bases. V trimming: 2 bases; J trimming: 4 bases; junction bases outside the gene matches: 3. From germline, CDR1 is SGHRS and CDR2 YFSETQ. The length of the CDR3 is 15 residues. Written as DNA, the CDR3 is TGCGCCAGCAGCTTTCGAGCGGGGGGCACCGGGGAGCTGTTTTTT. It codes for CASSFRAGGTGELFF.

The V and J genes are TRBV10-3 and TRBJ2-3, with a possible D match to TRBD2 (6 bases). Germline CDR1 ENHRY, CDR2 SYGVKD. V lost 0 bases, J lost 3 bases, and 10 bases lay in between. This CDR3 contains 15 residues. Here the CDR3 DNA reads TGTGCCATCAGTGAGTCAAAGCGGGTGACAGATACGCAGTATTTT. Translating it yields CAISESKRVTDTQYF.

Here the CDR3 DNA reads TGTGCCAGTCTAGCTTCCTACGAGCAGTACTTC. Translation gives CASLASYEQYF. V usage is TRBV2 and J usage is TRBJ2-7; TRBD2 is a possible D gene (5 bases). The CDR3 spans 11 residues. V shed 9 bases and J shed 1 base, with 7 bases lying between them. The germline V gene has CDR1 SNHLY and CDR2 FYNNEI.

The chain carries TRBV13 and TRBJ2-7; weak D call: TRBD1 (6 bases). The CDR3 spans 14 residues. The germline CDR1 and CDR2 sequences are PRHDT and FYEKMQ (reference sequence). Trimming shortened V by 4 bases and J by 4 bases, and 14 bases separated the two germline ends. CDR3 DNA: TGTGCCAGCAGCTCGTGGGACATCCGGTACGAGCAGTACTTC. Translated, it gives CASSSWDIRYEQYF.

This clone was observed once. The V gene is TRBV10-3, the J gene TRBJ2-7, with TRBD1 matching over 7 bases. There are 12 residues in the CDR3. Germline CDR1 ENHRY, CDR2 SYGVKD. The V and J ends lost 10 bases and 2 bases, in that order; junction bases with no gene match: 5. The CDR3 is CATGQEAYEQYF. The DNA of the CDR3 is TGTGCCACTGGACAGGAAGCCTACGAGCAGTACTTC.

This sequence joins TRBV18 and TRBJ2-2; 10 bases are shared with TRBD2. V trimming: 6 bases; J trimming: 5 bases; junction bases outside the gene matches: 9. Per germline, CDR1 KGHSH and CDR2 LQKENI. This CDR3 is 16 amino acids long. In DNA form, the CDR3 reads TGTGCCAGCTCCCCTTTAGCGGGAGGAGGAACCGGGGAGCTGTTTTTT. This translates into CASSPLAGGGTGELFF.